The present T cell receptor beta chain was sequenced within a study of blood T cell repertoires in COVID-19. The wider study: The samples span acute and convalescent COVID-19 from the United States, Italy and Spain. In each case, the material was cDNA or gDNA derived from T cells, B-cell-depleted T cells, or PBMCs.

Profiling relied on immunoSEQ multiplex PCR, and the TCRdb table lists in-frame clones only, not all of them. This sample has a few hundred thousand clones, with approximately 86% found just once. This clone was counted once. This TCR was sampled from a woman in her forties with acute COVID-19. The sample taken for sequencing was PBMCs or T cells enriched from blood (not recorded which).

This CDR3 reads CASSISGNYEQYF. CDR3 in DNA: TGTGCCAGTAGTATCTCAGGGAACTACGAGCAGTACTTC. The chain recombines TRBV19 with TRBJ2-7; D perhaps matches TRBD1 (5 bases). The germline V and J ends were trimmed by 3 bases and 3 bases, with 9 bases remaining between them. Germline lookup yields CDR1 LNHDA and CDR2 SQIVND (reference sequence). The CDR3 is made up of 13 amino acids.